The rows below give T cell receptor beta chains drawn from one sample of a study of blood T cell repertoires in COVID-19. Method: immunoSEQ multiplex PCR; TCRdb's copy keeps in-frame clones and lacks some. The sample comprises roughly 200,000 clones, over 85% of which are singletons, and 3.5% to 4% rests with the top ten. The sequencing input was PBMCs or T cells enriched from blood (not recorded which). All receptors derive from a woman in her thirties with acute COVID-19. The CDR3 runs from the conserved cysteine through the conserved F or W. The order of the fields is J gene, clone size, D gene, V gene, CDR3 DNA, CDR3 protein. The D gene is left open where the match is weak. Some rows have no size entry. The others give once, few or many, or a class for an expanded clone.

J: TRBJ2-7; size: -; D: -; V: TRBV19; DNA: TGTGCCAGTAGGCCCAGGGGAACCTACGAGCAGTACTTC; CDR3: CASRPRGTYEQYF
J: TRBJ1-1; size: -; D: TRBD1; V: TRBV5-4; DNA: TGTGCCAGCAGCCCTACAGGGGCCGTGAACACTGAAGCTTTCTTT; CDR3: CASSPTGAVNTEAFF
J: TRBJ2-7; size: -; D: -; V: TRBV28; DNA: TGTGCCAGCAGTTACTTGAGGAGAAGCTTACCCTACGAGCAGTACTTC; CDR3: CASSYLRRSLPYEQYF
J: TRBJ2-2; size: -; D: -; V: TRBV5-1; DNA: TGCGCCAGCAGCTCTGGGGGGGCGGTAGAGACCGGGGAGCTGTTTTTT; CDR3: CASSSGGAVETGELFF
J: TRBJ1-2; size: -; D: -; V: TRBV21-1; DNA: TGTGCCAGCAGCAAACGGGGGGACGGCTACACCTTC; CDR3: CASSKRGDGYTF
J: TRBJ1-2; size: -; D: TRBD1; V: TRBV6-5; DNA: TGTGCCAGCAGTTACTGGGACAGAAATGGCTACACCTTC; CDR3: CASSYWDRNGYTF
J: TRBJ1-1; size: -; D: -; V: TRBV29-1; DNA: TGCAGCGTCGCAGGGGCGAACACTGAAGCTTTCTTT; CDR3: CSVAGANTEAFF
J: TRBJ1-5; size: -; D: TRBD1; V: TRBV10-3; DNA: TGTGCCATCAGTCCGGGACAGGGAAGGGATCAGCCCCAGCATTTT; CDR3: CAISPGQGRDQPQHF
J: TRBJ2-2; size: -; D: TRBD2; V: TRBV19; DNA: TGTGCCAGTAAGACTAGCGGGGGGCGGTACACCGGGGAGCTGTTTTTT; CDR3: CASKTSGGRYTGELFF
J: TRBJ1-2; size: -; D: -; V: TRBV3-1/TRBV3-2; DNA: TGTGCCAGCAGCCAACCGGGGGGCTATGGCTACACCTTC; CDR3: CASSQPGGYGYTF
J: TRBJ1-1; size: -; D: -; V: TRBV4-3; DNA: TGCGCCAGCAGCCAAGATAAATTAGGAGGCGTGGAGGCTTTCTTT; CDR3: CASSQDKLGGVEAFF
J: TRBJ2-2; size: few; D: -; V: TRBV15; DNA: TGTGCCACCAGCAAAGCCGGGACAATGAACACCGGGGAGCTGTTTTTT; CDR3: CATSKAGTMNTGELFF
J: TRBJ1-3; size: -; D: -; V: TRBV9; DNA: TGTGCCAGCAGCCGAGGGCAGGGGTTCTCTGGAAACACCATATATTTT; CDR3: CASSRGQGFSGNTIYF
J: TRBJ2-1; size: once; D: -; V: TRBV4-1; DNA: TGCGCCAGCAGCCAAACCAGGGCGCGCTCCTACAATGAGCAGTTCTTC; CDR3: CASSQTRARSYNEQFF
J: TRBJ1-2; size: -; D: -; V: TRBV6-1; DNA: TGTGCCAGCAGTGAACGGGATGGGGGGAACAACTATGGCTACACCTTC; CDR3: CASSERDGGNNYGYTF
J: TRBJ1-4; size: -; D: TRBD1; V: TRBV6-2/TRBV6-3; DNA: TGTGCCAGCAGCCCCCGGGACAGGGAAGTCCCCGGCTTGCCGGAAAAACTGTTTTTT; CDR3: CASSPRDREVPGLPEKLFF
J: TRBJ2-3; size: -; D: -; V: TRBV15; DNA: TGTGCCACCAGCAGAGACTACGGGGGTAGCACAGATACGCAGTATTTT; CDR3: CATSRDYGGSTDTQYF
J: TRBJ2-2; size: -; D: -; V: TRBV6-2/TRBV6-3; DNA: TGTGCCAGCAGTTCGGGATACACCGGGGAGCTGTTTTTT; CDR3: CASSSGYTGELFF
J: TRBJ2-7; size: -; D: -; V: TRBV6-2/TRBV6-3; DNA: TGTGCCAGCAGTTCCGCGGGCCCATCCTACGAGCAGTACTTC; CDR3: CASSSAGPSYEQYF
J: TRBJ2-1; size: -; D: TRBD2; V: TRBV29-1; DNA: TGCAGCGTTGAACCAGCGGGGGGGCCAGGGGAGCAGTTCTTC; CDR3: CSVEPAGGPGEQFF
J: TRBJ2-5; size: -; D: TRBD1; V: TRBV24-1; DNA: TGTGCCACCAGTACCCCTCCGGGACAGGGGAAGGAGACCCAGTACTTC; CDR3: CATSTPPGQGKETQYF
J: TRBJ1-2; size: -; D: -; V: TRBV9; DNA: TGTGCCAGCAGCGTAGTGGAAAGGGGGTATGGCTACACCTTC; CDR3: CASSVVERGYGYTF
J: TRBJ1-6; size: -; D: -; V: TRBV4-1; DNA: TGCGCCAGCAGCCAAGAGAACAGCAATTCACCCCTCCACTTT; CDR3: CASSQENSNSPLHF
J: TRBJ1-4; size: -; D: -; V: TRBV28; DNA: TGTGCCAGCAGGAGGGTGGGGGAAAAACTGTTTTTT; CDR3: CASRRVGEKLFF
J: TRBJ2-1; size: -; D: TRBD1; V: TRBV4-3; DNA: TGCGCCAGCAGCCCACTCAGGGGGAGAGGCTACAATGAGCAGTTCTTC; CDR3: CASSPLRGRGYNEQFF
J: TRBJ1-6; size: -; D: -; V: TRBV5-1; DNA: TGCGCCAGCAGCTTGGAACTCCAGGCCAATTTTTCACCCCTCCACTTT; CDR3: CASSLELQANFSPLHF
J: TRBJ2-5; size: -; D: TRBD1; V: TRBV4-1; DNA: TGCGCCAGCAGCCAAGTAGTGGACAGGGTGGGACAAGAGACCCAGTACTTC; CDR3: CASSQVVDRVGQETQYF
J: TRBJ2-3; size: -; D: TRBD2; V: TRBV19; DNA: TGTGCCAGCACGGGAGGGGCGGGGGTGAATACGCAGTATTTT; CDR3: CASTGGAGVNTQYF
J: TRBJ2-7; size: -; D: TRBD2; V: TRBV4-3; DNA: TGCGCCAGCAGCCCTGGGGGGGACTACGAGCAGTACTTC; CDR3: CASSPGGDYEQYF
J: TRBJ1-1; size: -; D: -; V: TRBV11-2; DNA: TGTGCCAGCAGCTCAGGGGCCTATTTTGAAGCTTTCTTT; CDR3: CASSSGAYFEAFF
J: TRBJ1-1; size: -; D: -; V: TRBV6-5; DNA: TGTGCCAGCAGTTATGGGGGGATGAACACTGAAGCTTTCTTT; CDR3: CASSYGGMNTEAFF
J: TRBJ1-5; size: -; D: -; V: TRBV6-5; DNA: TGTGCCAGCAGTCCCGAACAGGGCGAGGGTCAGCCCCAGCATTTT; CDR3: CASSPEQGEGQPQHF
J: TRBJ1-2; size: -; D: -; V: TRBV29-1; DNA: TGCAGCGTTGAAGGACAGGTACCGTCCTATGGCTACACCTTC; CDR3: CSVEGQVPSYGYTF
J: TRBJ2-7; size: -; D: TRBD1; V: TRBV4-1; DNA: TGCGCCAGCAGCCTTCGACAGGGCTACGAGCAGTACTTC; CDR3: CASSLRQGYEQYF
J: TRBJ1-2; size: -; D: TRBD1; V: TRBV27; DNA: TGTGCCAGCACCGAAGGACAGGGCGGTGGCTACACCTTC; CDR3: CASTEGQGGGYTF
J: TRBJ1-6; size: -; D: -; V: TRBV6-5; DNA: TGTGCCAGCAGTTACTTGGGCAGCTCCTATAATTCACCCCTCCACTTT; CDR3: CASSYLGSSYNSPLHF
J: TRBJ2-3; size: -; D: TRBD1; V: TRBV6-1; DNA: TGTGCCAGCAGTGGAGGACAGGCCCTTAGCACAGATACGCAGTATTTT; CDR3: CASSGGQALSTDTQYF
J: TRBJ2-1; size: -; D: -; V: TRBV7-9; DNA: TGTGCCAGCAGCTTAGACGGGGGAACCTACAATGAGCAGTTCTTC; CDR3: CASSLDGGTYNEQFF
J: TRBJ1-1; size: -; D: -; V: TRBV2; DNA: TGTGCCAGCAGTGAAGGGGGGGACGGTTACACTGAAGCTTTCTTT; CDR3: CASSEGGDGYTEAFF
J: TRBJ1-1; size: -; D: TRBD1; V: TRBV30; DNA: TGTGCCTGGAGGGACAGGGAGAACACTGAAGCTTTCTTT; CDR3: CAWRDRENTEAFF
J: TRBJ2-1; size: -; D: -; V: TRBV19; DNA: TGTGCCAGTACCGCACAGGGCAGCTCCTACAATGAGCAGTTCTTC; CDR3: CASTAQGSSYNEQFF
J: TRBJ2-2; size: -; D: -; V: TRBV5-1; DNA: TGCGCCAGCAGCTTACTTCAAGACACCGGGGAGCTGTTTTTT; CDR3: CASSLLQDTGELFF
J: TRBJ2-3; size: -; D: -; V: TRBV5-6; DNA: TGTGCCAGCAGTCGGGACTTCACATACACAGATACGCAGTATTTT; CDR3: CASSRDFTYTDTQYF
J: TRBJ2-7; size: -; D: TRBD2; V: TRBV24-1; DNA: TGTGCCACCACCTTGATAGCGGGGGGACGTTCCTACGAGCAGTACTTC; CDR3: CATTLIAGGRSYEQYF
J: TRBJ2-3; size: -; D: TRBD2; V: TRBV7-9; DNA: TGTGCCAGCAGCCGGGGGGGCGGCACAGATACGCAGTATTTT; CDR3: CASSRGGGTDTQYF
J: TRBJ1-6; size: -; D: -; V: TRBV9; DNA: TGTGCCAGCAGCCCCGCCGGTGGAGGGGACTATAATTCACCCCTCCACTTT; CDR3: CASSPAGGGDYNSPLHF
J: TRBJ1-1; size: -; D: TRBD1; V: TRBV11-1; DNA: TGTGCCAGCAGCGCGGGGACAGGGGGCCGGACTGAAGCTTTCTTT; CDR3: CASSAGTGGRTEAFF
J: TRBJ1-1; size: -; D: TRBD1; V: TRBV24-1; DNA: TGTGCCACCAGTGATGGACCCAGGGGGATGAACACTGAAGCTTTCTTT; CDR3: CATSDGPRGMNTEAFF
J: TRBJ1-5; size: -; D: -; V: TRBV5-1; DNA: TGCGCCAGCAGCTTGCTCGGCAATCAGCCCCAGCATTTT; CDR3: CASSLLGNQPQHF
J: TRBJ1-4; size: once; D: -; V: TRBV19; DNA: TGTGCCAGTAGTACTGGACGGAGGGACGAAAAACTGTTTTTT; CDR3: CASSTGRRDEKLFF
J: TRBJ2-5; size: once; D: TRBD1; V: TRBV29-1; DNA: TGCAGCGTTGAAGTACGGAGCAGGGGGCCAGAGACCCAGTACTTC; CDR3: CSVEVRSRGPETQYF
J: TRBJ1-3; size: -; D: -; V: TRBV15; DNA: TGTGCCACCAGCAGAGTAGGACAATCGTTCGGAAACACCATATATTTT; CDR3: CATSRVGQSFGNTIYF
J: TRBJ2-6; size: once; D: -; V: TRBV7-9; DNA: -; CDR3: CASSFLWGQGNSGANVLTF
J: TRBJ2-7; size: once; D: -; V: TRBV7-2; DNA: TGTGCCAGCAGCTCCAATGGTGGGGGCGGATACGAGCAGTACTTC; CDR3: CASSSNGGGGYEQYF
J: TRBJ2-7; size: -; D: -; V: TRBV21-1; DNA: TGTGCCAGCAGCAAAGCCCACCGGTTCTCGTACGAGCAGTACTTC; CDR3: CASSKAHRFSYEQYF
J: TRBJ1-1; size: -; D: TRBD1; V: TRBV5-4; DNA: TGTGCCAGCAGGGGGGGACAGGGGGGTATAGGAGCTTTCTTT; CDR3: CASRGGQGGIGAFF
J: TRBJ2-1; size: -; D: TRBD1; V: TRBV30; DNA: TGTGCCTGGAGGTCCCAGGGGGCAGGGAATGAGCAGTTCTTC; CDR3: CAWRSQGAGNEQFF